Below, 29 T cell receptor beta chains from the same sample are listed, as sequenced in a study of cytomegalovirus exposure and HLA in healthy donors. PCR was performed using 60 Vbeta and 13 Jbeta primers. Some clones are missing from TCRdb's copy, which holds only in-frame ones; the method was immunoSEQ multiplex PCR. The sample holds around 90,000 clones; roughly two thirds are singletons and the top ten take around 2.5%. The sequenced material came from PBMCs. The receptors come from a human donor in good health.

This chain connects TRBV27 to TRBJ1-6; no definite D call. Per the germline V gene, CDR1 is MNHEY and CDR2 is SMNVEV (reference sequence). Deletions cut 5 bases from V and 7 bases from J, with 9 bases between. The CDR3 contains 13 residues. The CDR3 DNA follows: TGTGCCAGCAGTGCCGCAGGAAATTCACCCCTCCACTTT. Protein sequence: CASSAAGNSPLHF.

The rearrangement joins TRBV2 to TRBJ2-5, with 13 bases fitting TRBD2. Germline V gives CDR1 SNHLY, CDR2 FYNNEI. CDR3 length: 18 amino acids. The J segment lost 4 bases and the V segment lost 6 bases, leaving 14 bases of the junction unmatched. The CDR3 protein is CASSQRTSGGRSSETQYF. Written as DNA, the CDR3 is TGTGCCAGCAGCCAAAGGACTAGCGGGGGACGAAGTTCAGAGACCCAGTACTTC.

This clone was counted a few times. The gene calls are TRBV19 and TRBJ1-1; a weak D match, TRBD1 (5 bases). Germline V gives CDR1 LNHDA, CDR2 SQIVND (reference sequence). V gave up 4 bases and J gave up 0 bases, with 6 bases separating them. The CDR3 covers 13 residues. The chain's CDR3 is CASSTTVNTEAFF. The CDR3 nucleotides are TGTGCCAGTAGTACGACAGTGAACACTGAAGCTTTCTTT.

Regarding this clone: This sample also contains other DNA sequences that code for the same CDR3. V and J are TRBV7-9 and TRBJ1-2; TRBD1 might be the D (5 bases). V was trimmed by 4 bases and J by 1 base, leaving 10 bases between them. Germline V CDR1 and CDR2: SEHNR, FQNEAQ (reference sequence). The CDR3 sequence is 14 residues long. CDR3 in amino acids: CASSSGGVNYGYTF. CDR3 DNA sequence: TGTGCCAGCAGCTCCGGGGGGGTTAACTATGGCTACACCTTC.

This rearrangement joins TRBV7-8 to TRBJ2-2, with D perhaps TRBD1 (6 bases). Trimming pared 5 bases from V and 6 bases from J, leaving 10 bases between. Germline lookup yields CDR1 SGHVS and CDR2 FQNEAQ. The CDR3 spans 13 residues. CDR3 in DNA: TGTGCCAGCAGCCTTTACAGGGCCGGGGAGCTGTTTTTT. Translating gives CASSLYRAGELFF.

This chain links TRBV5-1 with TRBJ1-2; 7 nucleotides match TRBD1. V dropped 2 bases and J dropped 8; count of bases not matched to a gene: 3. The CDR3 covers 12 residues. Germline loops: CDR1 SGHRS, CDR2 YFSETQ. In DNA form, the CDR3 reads TGCGCCAGCAGCTTAGACAGGGAAGGCTACACCTTC. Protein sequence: CASSLDREGYTF.

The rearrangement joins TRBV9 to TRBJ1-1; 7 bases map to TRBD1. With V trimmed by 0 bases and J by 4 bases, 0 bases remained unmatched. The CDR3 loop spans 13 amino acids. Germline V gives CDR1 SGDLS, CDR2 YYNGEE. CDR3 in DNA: TGTGCCAGCAGCGTAGACAGGGGCACTGAAGCTTTCTTT. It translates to CASSVDRGTEAFF.

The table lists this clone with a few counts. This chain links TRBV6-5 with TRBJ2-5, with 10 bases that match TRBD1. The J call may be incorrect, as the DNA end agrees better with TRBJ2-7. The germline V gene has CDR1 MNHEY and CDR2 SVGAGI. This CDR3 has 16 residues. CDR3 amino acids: CASSYSTGGAGYEQYF. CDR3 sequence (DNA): TGTGCCAGCAGTTACTCGACAGGGGGCGCTGGCTACGAGCAGTACTTC.

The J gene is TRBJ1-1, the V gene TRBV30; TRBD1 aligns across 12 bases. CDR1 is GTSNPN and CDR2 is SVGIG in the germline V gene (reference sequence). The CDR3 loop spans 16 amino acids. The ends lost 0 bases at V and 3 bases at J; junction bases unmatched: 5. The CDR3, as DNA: TGTGCCTGGAGTGTGGGACAGGGGGCTCGGTACACTGAAGCTTTCTTT. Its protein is CAWSVGQGARYTEAFF.

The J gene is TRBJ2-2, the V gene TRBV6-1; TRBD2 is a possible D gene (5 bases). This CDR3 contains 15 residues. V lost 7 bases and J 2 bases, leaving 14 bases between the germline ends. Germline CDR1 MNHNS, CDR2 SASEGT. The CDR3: CASTTPGINTGELFF. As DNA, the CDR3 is TGTGCCAGCACTACCCCCGGGATCAACACCGGGGAGCTGTTTTTT.

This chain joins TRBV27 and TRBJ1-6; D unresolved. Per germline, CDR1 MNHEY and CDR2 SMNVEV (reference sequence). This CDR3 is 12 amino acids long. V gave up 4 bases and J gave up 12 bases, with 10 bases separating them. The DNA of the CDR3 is TGTGCCAGCAGTTCCACTACGGGACCCCTCCACTTT. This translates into CASSSTTGPLHF.

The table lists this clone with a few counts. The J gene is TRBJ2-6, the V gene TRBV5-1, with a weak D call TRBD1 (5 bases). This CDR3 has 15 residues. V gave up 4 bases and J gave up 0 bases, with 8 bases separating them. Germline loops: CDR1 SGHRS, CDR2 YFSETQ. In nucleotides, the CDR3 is TGCGCCAGCAGCCTCGACAGCTCTGGGGCCAACGTCCTGACTTTC. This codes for CASSLDSSGANVLTF.

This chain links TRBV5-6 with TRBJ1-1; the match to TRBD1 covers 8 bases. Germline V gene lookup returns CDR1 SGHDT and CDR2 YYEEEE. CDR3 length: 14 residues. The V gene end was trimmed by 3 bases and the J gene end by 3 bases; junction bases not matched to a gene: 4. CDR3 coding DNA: TGTGCCAGCAGCTCAGGGGGCTCGGACACTGAAGCTTTCTTT. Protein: CASSSGGSDTEAFF. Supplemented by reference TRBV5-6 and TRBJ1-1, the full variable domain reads DAGVTQSPTHLIKTRGQQVTLRCSPKSGHDTVSWYQQALGQGPQFIFQYYEEEERQRGNFPDRFSGHQFPNYSSELNVNALLLGDSALYLCASSSGGSDTEAFFGQGTRLTVV.

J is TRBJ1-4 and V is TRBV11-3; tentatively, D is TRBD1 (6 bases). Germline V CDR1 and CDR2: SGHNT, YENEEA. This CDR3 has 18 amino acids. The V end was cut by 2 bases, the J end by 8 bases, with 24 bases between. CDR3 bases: TGTGCCAGCAGCTTATCGTCAGCTACAGGGCGCATTCGGGAAAAACTGTTTTTT. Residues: CASSLSSATGRIREKLFF.

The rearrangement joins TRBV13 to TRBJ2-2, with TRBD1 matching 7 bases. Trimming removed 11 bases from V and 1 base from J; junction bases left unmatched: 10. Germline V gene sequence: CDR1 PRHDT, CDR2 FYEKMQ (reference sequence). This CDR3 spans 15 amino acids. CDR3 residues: CAGARTGLNTGELFF. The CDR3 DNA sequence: TGTGCCGGGGCTAGGACAGGATTGAACACCGGGGAGCTGTTTTTT.

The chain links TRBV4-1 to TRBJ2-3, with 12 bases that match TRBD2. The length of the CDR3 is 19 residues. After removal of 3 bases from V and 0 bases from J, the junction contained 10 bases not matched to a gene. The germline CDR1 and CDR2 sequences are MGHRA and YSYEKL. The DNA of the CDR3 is TGCGCCAGCAGCCAGTGGGATGGACTAGCGGGGTTTAGCACAGATACGCAGTATTTT. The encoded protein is CASSQWDGLAGFSTDTQYF.

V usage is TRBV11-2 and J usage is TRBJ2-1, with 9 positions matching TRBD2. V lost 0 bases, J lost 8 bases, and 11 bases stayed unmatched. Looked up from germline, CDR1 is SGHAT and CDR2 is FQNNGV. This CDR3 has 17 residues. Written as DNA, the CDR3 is TGTGCCAGCAGCTTAGATCGGGCGGGGGGGGTCTGGGATGAGCAGTTCTTC. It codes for CASSLDRAGGVWDEQFF. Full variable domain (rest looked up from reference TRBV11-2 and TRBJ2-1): EAGVAQSPRYKIIEKRQSVAFWCNPISGHATLYWYQQILGQGPKLLIQFQNNGVVDDSQLPKDRFSAERLKGVDSTLKIQPAKLEDSAVYLCASSLDRAGGVWDEQFFGPGTRLTVL.

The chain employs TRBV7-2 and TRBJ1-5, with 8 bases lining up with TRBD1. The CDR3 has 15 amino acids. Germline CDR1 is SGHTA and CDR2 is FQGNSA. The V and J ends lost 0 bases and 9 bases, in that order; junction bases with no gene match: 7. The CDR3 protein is CASSLAGTGRLPQHF. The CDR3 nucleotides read TGTGCCAGCAGCTTAGCCGGGACAGGCAGGTTGCCCCAGCATTTT.

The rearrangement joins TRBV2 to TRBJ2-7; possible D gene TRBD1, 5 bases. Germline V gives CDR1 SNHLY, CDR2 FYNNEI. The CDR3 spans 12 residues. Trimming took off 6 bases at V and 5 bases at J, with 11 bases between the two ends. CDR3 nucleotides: TGTGCCAGCAGCCAGGGAACCCACGAGCAGTACTTC. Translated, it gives CASSQGTHEQYF.

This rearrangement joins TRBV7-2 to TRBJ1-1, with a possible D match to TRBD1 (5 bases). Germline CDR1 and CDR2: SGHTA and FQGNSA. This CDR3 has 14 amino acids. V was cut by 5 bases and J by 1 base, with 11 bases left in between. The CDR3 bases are TGTGCCAGCAGCCGACAGCGGGGGAACACTGAAGCTTTCTTT. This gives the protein CASSRQRGNTEAFF.

CDR3 nucleotides: TGTGCCAGCAGCCCCTCACTAGTTTCCGGGGAGCTGTTTTTT. This codes for CASSPSLVSGELFF. The chain combines TRBV7-2 with TRBJ2-2, with D tentatively TRBD2 (5 bases). Trimming took off 5 bases at V and 6 bases at J, with 13 bases between the two ends. CDR1 and CDR2 from the germline V gene are SGHTA and FQGNSA. The CDR3 sequence is 14 residues long.

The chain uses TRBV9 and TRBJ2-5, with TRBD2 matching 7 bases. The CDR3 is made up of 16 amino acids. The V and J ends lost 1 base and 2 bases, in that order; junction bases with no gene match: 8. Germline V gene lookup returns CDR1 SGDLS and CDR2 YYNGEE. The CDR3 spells CASSVLSGATQETQYF. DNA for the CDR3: TGTGCCAGCAGCGTATTGAGCGGGGCAACTCAAGAGACCCAGTACTTC.

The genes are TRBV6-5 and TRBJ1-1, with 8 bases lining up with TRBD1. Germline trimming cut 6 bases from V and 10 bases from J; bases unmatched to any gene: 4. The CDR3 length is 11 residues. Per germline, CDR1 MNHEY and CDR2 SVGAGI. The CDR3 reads CASRQGGAAFF. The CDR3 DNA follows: TGTGCCAGCAGACAGGGGGGAGCAGCTTTCTTT.

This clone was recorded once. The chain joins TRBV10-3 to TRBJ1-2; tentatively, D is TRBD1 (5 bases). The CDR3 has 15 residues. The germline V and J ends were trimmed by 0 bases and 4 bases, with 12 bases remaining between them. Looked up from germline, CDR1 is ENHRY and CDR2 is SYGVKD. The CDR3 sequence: CAISESGGRIYGYTF. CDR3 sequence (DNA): TGTGCCATCAGTGAGTCGGGGGGGAGGATCTATGGCTACACCTTC.

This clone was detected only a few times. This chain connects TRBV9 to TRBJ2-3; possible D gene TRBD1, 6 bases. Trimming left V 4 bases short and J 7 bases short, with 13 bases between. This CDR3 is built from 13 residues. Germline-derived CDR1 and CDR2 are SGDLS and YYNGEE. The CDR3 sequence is CASSTRQENTQYF. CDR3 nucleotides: TGTGCCAGCAGCACTCGACAGGAAAATACGCAGTATTTT.

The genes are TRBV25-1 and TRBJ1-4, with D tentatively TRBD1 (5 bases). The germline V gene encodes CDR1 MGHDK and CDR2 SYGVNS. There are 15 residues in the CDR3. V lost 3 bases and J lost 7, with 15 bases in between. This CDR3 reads CASSDPATDGEKLFF. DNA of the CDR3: TGTGCCAGCAGTGATCCCGCGACAGATGGTGAAAAACTGTTTTTT.

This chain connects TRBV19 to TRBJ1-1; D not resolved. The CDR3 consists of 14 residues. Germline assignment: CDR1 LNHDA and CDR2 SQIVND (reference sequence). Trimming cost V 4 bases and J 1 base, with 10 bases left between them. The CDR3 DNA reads TGTGCCAGTAGTACAACCCCGCGGAACACTGAAGCTTTCTTT. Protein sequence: CASSTTPRNTEAFF.

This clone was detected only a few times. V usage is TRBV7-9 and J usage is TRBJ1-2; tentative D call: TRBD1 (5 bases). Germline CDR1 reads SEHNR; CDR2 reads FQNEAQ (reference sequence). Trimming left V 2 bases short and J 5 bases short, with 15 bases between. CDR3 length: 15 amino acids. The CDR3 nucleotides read TGTGCCAGCAGCTTACGGGACGGGGCGGGATATGGCTACACCTTC. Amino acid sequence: CASSLRDGAGYGYTF.

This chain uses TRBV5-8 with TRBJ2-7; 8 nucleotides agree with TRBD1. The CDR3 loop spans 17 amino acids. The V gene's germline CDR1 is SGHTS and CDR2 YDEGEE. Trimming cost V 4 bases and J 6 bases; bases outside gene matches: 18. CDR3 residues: CASSPRGRFSLSGEQYF. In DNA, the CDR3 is TGTGCCAGCAGCCCCAGGGGGCGCTTTTCCCTATCAGGCGAGCAGTACTTC.